These 10 T cell receptor beta chains originate from one sample sequenced in a study of tumor and adjacent non-tumor tissue in lung cancer. RNA was extracted from bulk tissue without any cell sorting. Three rounds of nested PCR, following a modified ARM-PCR protocol, produced the TCRbeta library. TCRdb re-derived calls from the multiplex PCR reads in MiXCR, one entry per CDR3 protein. Found here are 100,000 to 150,000 distinct CDR3 sequences, roughly 67% of them singletons; the top ten hold about 13%. Sequenced sample: lung tumor tissue. The receptors come from a man aged 25-45 years with non-small cell lung cancer.

This chain links TRBV29-1 with TRBJ1-2; the D gene is possibly TRBD1 (5 bases). Trimming stripped 7 bases from V and 5 bases from J, with 17 bases between. Germline CDR1 and CDR2: SQVTM and ANQGSEA. The CDR3 sequence is 13 residues long. CDR3 protein: CSEGSGTEYGYTF. CDR3 DNA sequence: TGCAGCGAGGGGTCGGGTACTGAATATGGCTACACCTTC.

Note on this clonotype: One base away lies a much larger clone, so this may be a sequencing read error. The rearrangement uses TRBV6-6 and TRBJ2-7; D is undetermined. This CDR3 has 16 residues. Germline-derived CDR1 and CDR2 are MNHNY and SVGAGI (reference sequence). The CDR3 sequence is CTSSVGQTSHYYEQYF. The CDR3 DNA is TGTACCAGCAGTGTAGGCCAGACAAGCCATTACTACGAGCAGTACTTC.

The V gene is TRBV6-1, the J gene TRBJ1-1; no reliable D call. CDR1 and CDR2 (germline): MNHNS, SASEGT. CDR3 size: 14 residues. Between the trimmed V and J ends, which lost 2 bases and 1 base, there was a span of 8 bases. The CDR3: CASSENTENTEAFF. The CDR3 nucleotides read TGTGCCAGCAGTGAAAACACGGAGAACACTGAAGCTTTCTTT.

This clonotype occurred many times. This chain connects TRBV6-1 to TRBJ1-1; D unresolved. Germline CDR1 reads MNHNS; CDR2 reads SASEGT. Deletions cut 9 bases from V and 8 bases from J, with 13 bases between. This CDR3 region has 11 residues. The CDR3 DNA is TGTGCCAGTAGGACTGGACCCGAAGCTTTCTTT. Its translation is CASRTGPEAFF.

Turning to this clonotype: The junction departs from the called germline gene at one end, perhaps through a read error. This chain uses TRBV20-1 with TRBJ1-1; the D is unclear. This CDR3 has 14 amino acids. Germline V gene sequence: CDR1 DFQATT, CDR2 SNEGSKA (reference sequence). CDR3 in DNA: TGCAGTGCTAGAGATCAGGCAGGCAACACTGAAGCTGTCTTT. This sequence encodes CSARDQAGNTEAVF.

The chain joins TRBV14 to TRBJ2-2, with 8 bases aligning to TRBD2. Germline assignment: CDR1 SGHDN and CDR2 FVKESK. CDR3 size: 15 residues. The CDR3 here is CTNRTGGLNTGELFF. The CDR3, as DNA: TGTACCAACAGAACGGGAGGGTTGAACACCGGGGAGCTGTTTTTT.

As for this clonotype: A much larger clone lies one base from this, so it may be a read error. The chain has TRBV20-1 and TRBJ1-2; 10 bases line up with TRBD1. The CDR3 consists of 15 residues. Germline CDR1 DFQATT, CDR2 SNEGSKA (reference sequence). CDR3 region: CSARVLTGGVGGCTF. The CDR3 DNA reads as TGCAGTGCTAGAGTTCTGACAGGGGGCGTCGGTGGCTGCACCTTC.

Regarding this clonotype: A clone one base away is much larger, so this may be a read error. This chain joins TRBV20-1 and TRBJ2-5, with a possible D match to TRBD2 (5 bases). Germline lookup yields CDR1 DFQATT and CDR2 SNEGSKA (reference sequence). This CDR3 has 12 amino acids. This CDR3 is CSAPGREDTQYF. The CDR3 bases are TGCAGTGCCCCTGGACGGGAAGATACCCAGTACTTC.

For this clonotype: This may be a read error, as it is one base from a much larger clone. This chain links TRBV12-3 or TRBV12-4 with TRBJ1-2, with D maybe TRBD1 (6 bases). The CDR3 consists of 15 residues. With 6 bases removed from V and 2 bases from J, the gap between germline ends came to 16 bases. The CDR3 sequence is CASRRGGSTNYGYTF. In DNA, the CDR3 is TGTGCCAGCAGGAGGGGGGGCAGCACAAACTATGGCTACACCTTC.

V gene TRBV14 combines with J gene TRBJ2-7, with unresolved D. V was pared by 0 bases and J by 6 bases, with 9 bases between. The CDR3 consists of 13 residues. Germline V lookup: CDR1 SGHDN, CDR2 FVKESK. CDR3 loop: CASSQDAGGEQYF. CDR3 coding DNA: TGTGCCAGCAGCCAAGATGCCGGCGGCGAGCAGTACTTC.